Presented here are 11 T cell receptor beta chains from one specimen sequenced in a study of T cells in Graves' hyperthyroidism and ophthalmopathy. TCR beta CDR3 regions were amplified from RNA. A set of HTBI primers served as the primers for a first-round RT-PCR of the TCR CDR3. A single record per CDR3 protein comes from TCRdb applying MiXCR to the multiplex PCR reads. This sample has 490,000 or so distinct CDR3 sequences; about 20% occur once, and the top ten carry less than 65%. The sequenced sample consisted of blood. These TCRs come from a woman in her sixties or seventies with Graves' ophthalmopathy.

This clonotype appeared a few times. CDR3 nucleotide sequence: TGTGCCAGCAGCCAAACTCCGGGACAGGGGATTAACACTGAAGCTTTCTTT. This codes for CASSQTPGQGINTEAFF. V is TRBV7-9 and J is TRBJ1-1, with 10 bases fitting TRBD1. V shed 5 bases and J 2 bases; nucleotides not matched to a gene: 11. Germline V gene data show CDR1 as SEHNR and CDR2 as FQNEAQ (reference sequence). The CDR3 loop spans 17 amino acids. Supplemented by reference TRBV7-9 and TRBJ1-1, the full variable domain reads DTGVSQNPRHKITKRGQNVTFRCDPISEHNRLYWYRQTLGQGPEFLTYFQNEAQLEKSRLLSDRFSAERPKGSFSTLEIQRTEQGDSAMYLCASSQTPGQGINTEAFFGQGTRLTVV.

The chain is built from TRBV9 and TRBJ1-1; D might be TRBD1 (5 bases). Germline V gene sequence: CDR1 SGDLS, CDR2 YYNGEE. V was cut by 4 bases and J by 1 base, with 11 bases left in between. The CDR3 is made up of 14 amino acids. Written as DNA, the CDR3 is TGTGCCAGCAGCATGACAGACACGAACACTGAAGCTTTCTTT. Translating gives CASSMTDTNTEAFF.

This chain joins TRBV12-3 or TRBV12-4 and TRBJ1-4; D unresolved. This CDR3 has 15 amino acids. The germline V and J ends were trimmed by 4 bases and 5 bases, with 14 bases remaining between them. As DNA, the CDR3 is TGTGCCAGCAGTTCACGGGGTCTCATCAATGAAAAACTGTTTTTT. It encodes CASSSRGLINEKLFF.

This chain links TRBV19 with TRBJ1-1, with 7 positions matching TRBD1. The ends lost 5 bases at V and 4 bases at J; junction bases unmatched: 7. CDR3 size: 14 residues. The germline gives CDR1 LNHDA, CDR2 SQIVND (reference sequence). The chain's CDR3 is CASSASGGVTEAFF. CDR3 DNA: TGTGCCAGTAGTGCCTCAGGGGGGGTCACTGAAGCTTTCTTT.

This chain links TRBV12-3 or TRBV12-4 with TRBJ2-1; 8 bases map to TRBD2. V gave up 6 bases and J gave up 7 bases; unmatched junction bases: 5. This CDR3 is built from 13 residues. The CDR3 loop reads CASRESGRNEQFF. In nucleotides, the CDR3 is TGTGCCAGCAGGGAAAGCGGGAGAAATGAGCAGTTCTTC.

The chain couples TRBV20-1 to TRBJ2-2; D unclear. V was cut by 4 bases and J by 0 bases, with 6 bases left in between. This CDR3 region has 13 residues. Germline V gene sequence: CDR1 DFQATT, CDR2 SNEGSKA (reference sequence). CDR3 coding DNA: TGCAGTGCTAAGGGCGCGAACACCGGGGAGCTGTTTTTT. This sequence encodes CSAKGANTGELFF.

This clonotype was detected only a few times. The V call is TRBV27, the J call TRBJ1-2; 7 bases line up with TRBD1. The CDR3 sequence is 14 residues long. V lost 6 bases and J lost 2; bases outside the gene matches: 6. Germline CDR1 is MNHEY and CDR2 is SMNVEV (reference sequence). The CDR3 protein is CASSSWDRNYGYTF. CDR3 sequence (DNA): TGTGCCAGCAGCTCCTGGGACAGAAACTATGGCTACACCTTC.

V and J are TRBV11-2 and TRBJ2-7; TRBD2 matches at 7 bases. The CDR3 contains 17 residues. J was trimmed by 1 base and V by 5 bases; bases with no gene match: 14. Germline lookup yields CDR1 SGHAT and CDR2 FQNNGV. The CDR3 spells CASSPGRSGPMSYEQYF. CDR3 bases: TGTGCCAGCAGCCCGGGACGTAGCGGGCCGATGTCCTACGAGCAGTACTTC.

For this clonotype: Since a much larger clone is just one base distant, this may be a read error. As DNA, the CDR3 is TGTGCCAGCAGCCGCCGGGCTTCCGCCGGGGAGATCCAGTACTTC. Amino acid sequence: CASSRRASAGEIQYF. The rearrangement joins TRBV11-2 to TRBJ2-5, with D possibly matching TRBD2 (5 bases). The germline V gene has CDR1 SGHAT and CDR2 FQNNGV. The CDR3 totals 15 residues. Using reference TRBV11-2 and TRBJ2-5 for the parts outside the CDR3, the full variable domain is EAGVAQSPRYKIIEKRQSVAFWCNPISGHATLYWYQQILGQGPKLLIQFQNNGVVDDSQLPKDRFSAERLKGVDSTLKIQPAKLEDSAVYLCASSRRASAGEIQYFGPGTRLLVL.

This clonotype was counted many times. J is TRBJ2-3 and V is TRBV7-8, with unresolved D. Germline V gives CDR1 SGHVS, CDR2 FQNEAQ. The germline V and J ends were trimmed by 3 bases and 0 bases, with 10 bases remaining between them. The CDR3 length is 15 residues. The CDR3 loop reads CASSFDGSSTDTQYF. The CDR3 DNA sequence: TGTGCCAGCAGCTTTGACGGCTCTAGCACAGATACGCAGTATTTT.

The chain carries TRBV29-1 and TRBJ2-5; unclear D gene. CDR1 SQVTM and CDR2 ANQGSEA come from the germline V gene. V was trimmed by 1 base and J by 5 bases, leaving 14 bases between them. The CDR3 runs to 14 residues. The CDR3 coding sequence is TGCAGCGTTGAAGCACTCAATTCCTTGGAGACCCAGTACTTC. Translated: CSVEALNSLETQYF.